A single sample is the source of the 27 T cell receptor beta chains below, sequenced in a study of CD8 T cells in Susac syndrome. RNA was extracted with the RNeasy kit, and a quantity of roughly 0.5 to 1 ug was reverse transcribed using random hexamers. TCRdb re-analysed the immunoSEQ multiplex PCR reads in MiXCR, keeping a single row per CDR3 protein. The sample gives about 200,000 distinct CDR3 sequences, over 85% of which show up once; 0.1% is in the top ten. Sequences were obtained from CD4+ T cells from PBMCs. All receptors come from a human donor in good health.

The chain carries TRBV5-4 and TRBJ2-7, with D maybe TRBD2 (6 bases). This CDR3 contains 12 residues. V lost 2 bases, J lost 7 bases, and 10 bases lay in between. Per germline, CDR1 SGHNT and CDR2 YYREEE (reference sequence). The CDR3 protein is CASSLDRGEQYV. DNA for the CDR3: TGTGCCAGCAGCTTAGACCGGGGGGAGCAGTACGTC.

V usage is TRBV11-2 and J usage is TRBJ2-7; weak D call: TRBD2 (5 bases). The V gene's germline CDR1 is SGHAT and CDR2 FQNNGV. This CDR3 region has 14 residues. V was shortened by 6 bases and J by 4 bases, with 16 bases between the two germline ends. The CDR3, as DNA: TGTGCCAGCAGTCTAGCCGGAAGCTTGTACGAGCAGTACGTC. This gives the protein CASSLAGSLYEQYV.

This sequence joins TRBV28 and TRBJ2-5; no reliable D call. Per germline, CDR1 MDHEN and CDR2 SYDVKM. V was trimmed by 6 bases and J by 7 bases, leaving 9 bases between them. The CDR3 extends over 11 amino acids. In DNA, the CDR3 is TGTGCCAGCAGCCGAGGCGCGACCCAGTACTTC. Protein: CASSRGATQYF. Looking up the rest from reference TRBV28 and TRBJ2-5 gives the full variable domain: DVKVTQSSRYLVKRTGEKVFLECVQDMDHENMFWYRQDPGLGLRLIYFSYDVKMKEKGDIPEGYSVSREKKERFSLILESASTNQTSMYLCASSRGATQYFGPGTRLLVL.

The chain carries TRBV29-1 and TRBJ1-3, with no clear D. CDR1 SQVTM and CDR2 ANQGSEA come from the germline V gene. The V and J ends lost 6 bases and 1 base respectively, with 13 bases between them. The CDR3 has 14 residues. CDR3 DNA sequence: TGCAGCGTCCGAGGACGGACGTCTGGAAACACCATATATTTT. Translation gives CSVRGRTSGNTIYF. The entire variable domain, with the rest obtained from reference TRBV29-1 and TRBJ1-3, is as follows: SAVISQKPSRDICQRGTSLTIQCQVDSQVTMMFWYRQQPGQSLTLIATANQGSEATYESGFVIDKFPISRPNLTFSTLTVSNMSPEDSSIYLCSVRGRTSGNTIYFGEGSWLTVV.

This clonotype has just one count. The chain combines TRBV29-1 with TRBJ2-1; D tentatively reads TRBD1 or TRBD2 (5 bases each). CDR1 SQVTM and CDR2 ANQGSEA come from the germline V gene. The CDR3 has 15 amino acids. Trimming left V 0 bases short and J 1 base short, with 10 bases between. CDR3 protein: CSVEDRGFSYNEQFF. CDR3 nucleotides: TGCAGCGTTGAAGATCGGGGCTTTTCCTACAATGAGCAGTTCTTC.

The rearrangement joins TRBV5-4 to TRBJ2-3, with D possibly TRBD2 on 6 matching bases. V was clipped by 0 bases and J by 3 bases, with 8 bases between them. This CDR3 has 14 amino acids. Germline V gene data show CDR1 as SGHNT and CDR2 as YYREEE (reference sequence). The CDR3 reads CASSLDAGTDTQYF. In nucleotides, the CDR3 is TGTGCCAGCAGCTTGGACGCGGGAACAGATACGCAGTATTTT.

The chain is built from TRBV12-3 or TRBV12-4 and TRBJ2-7; no firm D call. Trimming removed 5 bases from V and 0 bases from J, with 8 bases in between. The CDR3 runs 13 residues. CDR3 region: CASSLLTSYEQYV. CDR3 in DNA: TGTGCCAGCAGTCTATTGACCTCCTACGAGCAGTACGTC.

The gene calls are TRBV6-5 and TRBJ1-2; TRBD1 is a possible D gene (6 bases). In germline, CDR1 is MNHEY, CDR2 SVGAGI. Trimming left V 6 bases short and J 13 bases short, with 27 bases between. This CDR3 is built from 15 residues. The CDR3 DNA sequence: TGTGCCAGCAGCACGAGGGGGAGCGGCCCAAACTCGGGCACCTTC. Translating gives CASSTRGSGPNSGTF.

The rearrangement uses TRBV20-1 and TRBJ1-5; 9 positions match TRBD1. The junction had 6 bases not matched to a gene; V was cut back by 5 bases and J by 7 bases. From germline, CDR1 is DFQATT and CDR2 SNEGSKA (reference sequence). The CDR3 spans 13 residues. The CDR3 spells CSAGSTGGQPQHF. The CDR3 DNA is TGCAGTGCTGGGTCTACAGGGGGCCAGCCCCAGCATTTT.

This chain joins TRBV29-1 and TRBJ2-2; 14 nucleotides agree with TRBD2. Germline-derived CDR1 and CDR2 are SQVTM and ANQGSEA. After removal of 0 bases from V and 7 bases from J, the junction contained 7 bases not matched to a gene. The CDR3 runs to 17 residues. CDR3 nucleotide sequence: TGCAGCGTTGAAGATCGGGGACTAGCGGGAGCCTTCGGGGAGCTGTTTTTT. It translates to CSVEDRGLAGAFGELFF.

This chain connects TRBV20-1 to TRBJ1-5, with D possibly matching TRBD1 (6 bases). Trimming removed 6 bases at V and 5 bases at J, with 17 bases between. The CDR3 is 14 amino acids. From germline, CDR1 is DFQATT and CDR2 SNEGSKA (reference sequence). The CDR3 DNA follows: TGCAGTGCCCCTCCGGCGGGGGCCCATCAGCCCCAGCATTTT. Its translation: CSAPPAGAHQPQHF.

This chain uses TRBV5-5 with TRBJ1-4; D uncertain. The germline V gene has CDR1 SGHKS and CDR2 YYEKEE (reference sequence). The CDR3 sequence is 13 residues long. Trimming took off 4 bases at V and 5 bases at J, with 9 bases between the two ends. CDR3 nucleotides: TGTGCCAGCAGCCCCTTAACGAATGAAAAACTGTTTTTT. Protein product: CASSPLTNEKLFF.

The sample holds one count of this clonotype. The chain employs TRBV29-1 and TRBJ2-3, with TRBD2 as a possible D gene (6 bases). The CDR3 is made up of 12 amino acids. Trimming took off 4 bases at V and 4 bases at J, with 9 bases between the two ends. Looked up from germline, CDR1 is SQVTM and CDR2 is ANQGSEA. In DNA, the CDR3 is TGCAGCGTTGGGGGGAGGTCAGATACGCAGTATTTT. Its protein product is CSVGGRSDTQYF.

The rearrangement links TRBV27 to TRBJ1-1, with D possibly TRBD1 on 5 matching bases. Germline assignment: CDR1 MNHEY and CDR2 SMNVEV (reference sequence). CDR3 length equals 11 residues. The V end lost 3 bases, the J end lost 11 bases, and 10 bases lay between the germline ends. CDR3 residues: CASSFGRAAFF. The CDR3 DNA is TGTGCCAGCAGTTTTGGCAGGGCCGCTTTCTTT.

This clonotype was picked up a small number of times. V is TRBV3-1 and J is TRBJ2-3; D gene uncertain. Germline V CDR1 and CDR2: LGHDT, YNNKEL (reference sequence). The CDR3 covers 13 residues. The ends were cut back, 1 base at V and 3 bases at J, with 5 bases in the middle. The CDR3 nucleotides read TGTGCCAGCAGCCAAGTCCGGACAGATACGCAGTATTTT. Its translation is CASSQVRTDTQYF.

J is TRBJ2-3 and V is TRBV29-1; maybe TRBD1 (5 bases). Germline V CDR1 and CDR2: SQVTM, ANQGSEA. CDR3 size: 12 residues. For the CDR3, the DNA is TGCAGTGGACATTGGAGCATGGATACGCAGTATTTT. Amino acids: CSGHWSMDTQYF.

In its sample, this clonotype was seen once. This sequence joins TRBV20-1 and TRBJ2-7, with TRBD2 matching over 12 bases. Per the germline V gene, CDR1 is DFQATT and CDR2 is SNEGSKA (reference sequence). With 6 bases clipped from V and 6 bases from J, the junction kept 6 bases outside the gene matches. The CDR3 length is 13 residues. CDR3 nucleotides: TGCAGTGCCCCACGGACTAGCGGGGCCGAGCAGTACTTC. Its protein is CSAPRTSGAEQYF.

The rearrangement joins TRBV29-1 to TRBJ1-4, with D hard to call. This CDR3 contains 15 residues. The V end lost 6 bases, the J end lost 3 bases, and 17 bases lay between the germline ends. Germline assignment: CDR1 SQVTM and CDR2 ANQGSEA. The DNA for the CDR3 is TGCAGCGTCCTGACCGCCCTTGGGGCTAATGAAAAACTGTTTTTT. This gives the protein CSVLTALGANEKLFF. Combining the CDR3 with reference TRBV29-1 and TRBJ1-4 gives the whole variable domain SAVISQKPSRDICQRGTSLTIQCQVDSQVTMMFWYRQQPGQSLTLIATANQGSEATYESGFVIDKFPISRPNLTFSTLTVSNMSPEDSSIYLCSVLTALGANEKLFFGSGTQLSVL.

The rearrangement uses TRBV2 and TRBJ2-7, with TRBD1 identical over 7 bases. Germline V gives CDR1 SNHLY, CDR2 FYNNEI. Losses at the gene ends were 6 bases for V and 5 bases for J; bases not matched to a gene: 19. CDR3 length: 17 residues. CDR3 amino acids: CASRRGPFLGLGNEQYF. DNA for the CDR3: TGTGCCAGCAGGAGGGGGCCGTTCCTTGGTTTAGGTAACGAGCAGTACTTC. Based on the CDR3 plus reference TRBV2 and TRBJ2-7, the full variable domain is EPEVTQTPSHQVTQMGQEVILRCVPISNHLYFYWYRQILGQKVEFLVSFYNNEISEKSEIFDDQFSVERPDGSNFTLKIRSTKLEDSAMYFCASRRGPFLGLGNEQYFGPGTRLTVT.

This clonotype was counted only a few times. The chain uses TRBV3-1 and TRBJ1-5; 7 bases match TRBD1. Looked up from germline, CDR1 is LGHDT and CDR2 is YNNKEL (reference sequence). The trim removed 6 bases at V and 4 bases at J, leaving 3 bases unmatched. The CDR3 is made up of 13 amino acids. CDR3 protein: CASSQDRNQPQHF. DNA for the CDR3: TGTGCCAGCAGTCAGGACAGGAATCAGCCCCAGCATTTT.

The V gene is TRBV3-1, the J gene TRBJ1-1; TRBD1 might be the D (5 bases). The CDR3 is 14 residues long. CDR1 is LGHDT and CDR2 is YNNKEL in the germline V gene (reference sequence). Between the trimmed V and J ends, which lost 4 bases and 0 bases, there was a span of 9 bases. The CDR3 nucleotides read TGTGCCAGCAGCCGGACAAATATGAACACTGAAGCTTTCTTT. Translated: CASSRTNMNTEAFF.

CDR3 region: CSLRAGYEAFF. CDR3 bases: TGCAGCCTCCGGGCGGGGTACGAAGCTTTCTTT. The rearrangement links TRBV29-1 to TRBJ1-1; D is unclear. The length of the CDR3 is 11 residues. Germline CDR1 SQVTM, CDR2 ANQGSEA. The V gene lost 8 bases and the J gene lost 8 bases, with 15 bases spanning the gap.

This clonotype was observed a single time. V usage is TRBV19 and J usage is TRBJ1-2; TRBD1 agrees at 8 bases. The germline V gene encodes CDR1 LNHDA and CDR2 SQIVND (reference sequence). This CDR3 comprises 14 residues. V lost 4 bases to trimming and J lost 8 bases; unmatched junction nucleotides: 9. The CDR3 DNA reads TGTGCCAGTAGTACGGGACAGGATCGGGTCGGCTACACCTTC. Translating it yields CASSTGQDRVGYTF. Based on the CDR3 plus reference TRBV19 and TRBJ1-2, the full variable domain is DGGITQSPKYLFRKEGQNVTLSCEQNLNHDAMYWYRQDPGQGLRLIYYSQIVNDFQKGDIAEGYSVSREKKESFPLTVTSAQKNPTAFYLCASSTGQDRVGYTFGSGTRLTVV.

The J gene is TRBJ1-2, the V gene TRBV2; tentatively, D is TRBD1 (5 bases). The V gene lost 3 bases and the J gene lost 4 bases, with 9 bases spanning the gap. The CDR3 length is 13 residues. Per the germline V gene, CDR1 is SNHLY and CDR2 is FYNNEI. This chain's CDR3 is CASSDGGSYGYTF. CDR3 DNA sequence: TGTGCCAGCAGTGATGGGGGGAGCTATGGCTACACCTTC.

The chain is built from TRBV3-1 and TRBJ1-1; unclear D gene. The CDR3 is 14 amino acids. The V end lost 3 bases, the J end lost 2 bases, and 10 bases lay between the germline ends. Germline lookup yields CDR1 LGHDT and CDR2 YNNKEL (reference sequence). CDR3 bases: TGTGCCAGCAGCCAGGCAGGAGTAAACACTGAAGCTTTCTTT. Protein: CASSQAGVNTEAFF.

The chain couples TRBV29-1 to TRBJ2-3; D possibly corresponds to TRBD1 (6 bases). The CDR3 is 14 residues long. V was clipped by 6 bases and J by 5 bases, with 18 bases between them. Germline lookup yields CDR1 SQVTM and CDR2 ANQGSEA. CDR3 bases: TGCAGCGTAGAGGACAGACAGAGGGGAGATACGCAGTATTTT. This gives the protein CSVEDRQRGDTQYF.

The chain recombines TRBV2 with TRBJ2-7; maybe TRBD1 (6 bases). V lost 5 bases to trimming and J lost 1 base, with 12 bases between them. This CDR3 has 14 residues. CDR1 and CDR2 from the germline V gene are SNHLY and FYNNEI. This CDR3 reads CASSIGQRSYEQYF. In nucleotides, the CDR3 is TGTGCCAGCAGTATAGGACAGCGGTCCTACGAGCAGTACTTC.